The clone carrying this TCR beta chain was observed once. This CDR3 has 18 residues. Trimming removed 0 bases from V and 3 bases from J; junction bases left unmatched: 6. Germline V lookup: CDR1 ENHRY, CDR2 SYGVKD. These data belong to a study of blood T cell repertoires in COVID-19. Study information: Acute and convalescent COVID-19 specimens originated in the United States, Italy and Spain.

Sequencing used immunoSEQ multiplex PCR; TCRdb keeps in-frame clones, though not all of them. The profile shows about 120,000 clones, over 75% of them singletons. Sequenced: peripheral blood. The rearrangement uses TRBV10-3 and TRBJ2-3; 13 bases agree with TRBD2. This sequence was found in a man aged 50 to 60 with acute or convalescent COVID-19. The CDR3 protein is CAISESSTSGGLTDTQYF. In nucleotides, the CDR3 is TGTGCCATCAGTGAGTCTTCGACTAGCGGGGGGTTAACAGATACGCAGTATTTT.